This TCR beta chain was captured in a study of blood T cell repertoires in COVID-19. For the study at large: Collection of acute and convalescent COVID-19 samples took place in the United States, Italy and Spain. T cells, B-cell-depleted T cells, or PBMCs supplied cDNA or gDNA.

Under the authors' procedure: Using reference gene primer amplification, nucleated cell counts were estimated. Repertoires were generated with immunoSEQ multiplex PCR, while TCRdb's copy carries only in-frame clones and drops some. V, J and clone size were drawn from that table, and D and trimming were deduced from the DNA. The sample gives some 30,000 clones, roughly 90% of which show up once; about 5.6% is in the top ten. The length of the CDR3 is 14 residues. Germline loops: CDR1 SGHRS, CDR2 YFSETQ. The V gene lost 0 bases and the J gene lost 2 bases, with 8 bases spanning the gap. The chain is built from TRBV5-1 and TRBJ1-1; D possibly corresponds to TRBD1 (5 bases). The sequencing sample was made of peripheral blood. The receptor's source is a man between 60 and 75 years old with active COVID-19. The CDR3 here is CASSLEDSNTEAFF. For the CDR3, the DNA is TGCGCCAGCAGCTTGGAAGACAGTAACACTGAAGCTTTCTTT.